This T cell receptor (beta chain) came from a study of identical twins. Overall study findings and caveats: Conclusions came from cross-sectional statistical analysis, not from following the same donors.

Only healthy Caucasians were included as donors. This clonotype has ten or more counts. The antigen is undetermined. The germline gives CDR1 SGHAT, CDR2 FQNNGV. This CDR3 has 14 amino acids. Trimming shortened V by 4 bases and J by 9 bases, and 16 bases separated the two germline ends. A single record per CDR3 protein comes from TCRdb applying MiXCR to the 5' RACE reads. The repertoire holds roughly 720,000 distinct CDR3 sequences, with about 20% as singletons. These data also formed part of another study, on T cells expressing NK-cell markers.

The chain employs TRBV11-2 and TRBJ2-1; D perhaps matches TRBD1 (5 bases). The sequence was collected from a woman under 30 in good health. Sequencing was carried out using PBMCs. CDR3 nucleotides: TGTGCCAGCAGCTCCCAGGTCGGACAAAGTGAGCAGTTCTTC. It codes for CASSSQVGQSEQFF.